Listed below are T cell receptor beta chains from one sample, sequenced in a study of CD8+CD57+ T cells in acquired aplastic anemia. TCRdb redid the calling of the reads with MiXCR, one entry per CDR3 protein. The sample holds roughly 180,000 distinct CDR3 sequences, around half seen once. Sequences were obtained from sorted CD4+, CD8+, or CD8+CD57+ T cells (not recorded which) from PBMCs. The source of these receptors is a human donor in good health. Both conserved end residues are part of each CDR3. Each record gives: clone size, V gene, CDR3 length, J gene, D gene, CDR3 DNA, CDR3 protein. The D gene is left open where the match is weak. Some rows have no size entry. The others give once, few or many, or a class for an expanded clone.

once	TRBV24-1	16	TRBJ2-1	TRBD1	TGTGCCACCAGTGGGGGGGGGACAGGGCCGGACAGGGAGCAGTTCTTC	CATSGGGTGPDREQFF
many	TRBV10-3	14	TRBJ2-5	-	TGTGCCATCAGTGAGGTGGGGGCTGGGGAGACCCAGTACTTC	CAISEVGAGETQYF
-	TRBV10-3	14	TRBJ2-5	TRBD1	TGTGCCATCAGCACAGGGGGCGCGGGGGAGACCCAGTACTTC	CAISTGGAGETQYF
once	TRBV14	13	TRBJ2-2	-	TGTGCCAGCAGCCCAACTTACACCGGGGAGCTGTTTTTT	CASSPTYTGELFF
few	TRBV11-1	16	TRBJ2-7	TRBD2	TGTGCCAGCAGCCCCCGTTCTAGCGGGAACAACTACGAGCAGTACTTC	CASSPRSSGNNYEQYF
-	TRBV25-1	15	TRBJ2-7	-	TGTGCCAGCAGTGAATGGGGAGGTGTGTCCTACGAGCAGTACTTC	CASSEWGGVSYEQYF
-	TRBV15	15	TRBJ2-7	TRBD2	TGTGCCACCAGCAGTGAAACTAGCGTGGGCTACGATCAGTACTTC	CATSSETSVGYDQYF
few	TRBV6-1	15	TRBJ1-5	-	TGTGCCAGCAGTCATGCGGGGGTGGACAATCAGCCCCAGCATTTT	CASSHAGVDNQPQHF
-	TRBV10-3	15	TRBJ2-3	TRBD2	TGTGCCATCAGTGAGGCGGGGGGCGGTACAGATACGCAGTATTTT	CAISEAGGGTDTQYF
-	TRBV2	12	TRBJ1-6	-	TGTGCCAGCAGTGACAGGGGTTCACCCCTCCACTTT	CASSDRGSPLHF
many	TRBV6-1	12	TRBJ1-4	-	TGTGCCAGCAGTCCCCAGTGGACGAAACTGTTTTTT	CASSPQWTKLFF
many	TRBV20-1	16	TRBJ2-2	TRBD2	TGCAGTGCTGGAAGGACTAGCGGGATGAACACCGGGGAGCTGTTTTTT	CSAGRTSGMNTGELFF
-	TRBV11-2	15	TRBJ1-2	TRBD1	TGTGCCAGCAGCTCGGACAGGGGCCTGGTATATGGCTACACCTTC	CASSSDRGLVYGYTF
few	TRBV24-1	13	TRBJ1-2	-	TGTGCCACCAGTGGGACAGTCGGCTATGGCTACACCTTC	CATSGTVGYGYTF
many	TRBV29-1	14	TRBJ1-1	TRBD1	TGCAGCGTCGATAGGGGGCGCTTGGGCACTGAAGCTTTCTTT	CSVDRGRLGTEAFF
many	TRBV6-5	14	TRBJ2-3	TRBD1	TGTGCCAGCAGTAGGGACAGGGCCACGGATACGCAGTATTTT	CASSRDRATDTQYF
many	TRBV5-1	13	TRBJ1-2	-	TGCGCCAGCAGCTTGAACGGGCGTTATGGCTACACCTTC	CASSLNGRYGYTF
-	TRBV7-7	15	TRBJ2-3	-	TGTGCTAGAGATCTTCTGCGGGGAAGCACAGATACGCAGTATTTT	CARDLLRGSTDTQYF
many	TRBV2	15	TRBJ1-2	-	TGTGCCAGCAGTGAAGAGAACACTATTAACTATGGCTACACCTTC	CASSEENTINYGYTF
many	TRBV19	14	TRBJ1-1	-	TGTGCCAGTAGGTCAGGTAAGATGAACACTGAAGCTTTCTTT	CASRSGKMNTEAFF
-	TRBV7-2	15	TRBJ2-7	-	TGTGCCAGCAGCTTAGCTGTCGGACAGTCCTACGAGCAGTACTTC	CASSLAVGQSYEQYF
many	TRBV24-1	16	TRBJ2-5	-	TGTGCCACCAGTGATCCTACAGGGCCCCTCCAAGAGACCCAGTACTTC	CATSDPTGPLQETQYF
many	TRBV14	14	TRBJ2-5	-	TGTGCCAGCAGCCAAGGGTCGCAAAGGGAGACCCAGTACTTC	CASSQGSQRETQYF
-	TRBV20-1	14	TRBJ2-3	TRBD2	TGCAGTGCCCGGACTAGCGGGAGAACAGATACGCAGTATTTT	CSARTSGRTDTQYF